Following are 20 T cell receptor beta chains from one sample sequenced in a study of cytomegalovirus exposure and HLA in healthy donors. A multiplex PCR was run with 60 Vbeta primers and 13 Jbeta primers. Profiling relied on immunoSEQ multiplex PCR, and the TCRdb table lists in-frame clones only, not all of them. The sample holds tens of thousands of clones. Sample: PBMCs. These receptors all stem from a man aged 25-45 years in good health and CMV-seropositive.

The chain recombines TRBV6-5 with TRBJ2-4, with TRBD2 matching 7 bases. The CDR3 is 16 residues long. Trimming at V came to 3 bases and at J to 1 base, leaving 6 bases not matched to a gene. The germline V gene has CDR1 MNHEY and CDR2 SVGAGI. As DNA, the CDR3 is TGTGCCAGCAGTTATTGGGGGGGGGATGCCAAAAACATTCAGTACTTC. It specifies CASSYWGGDAKNIQYF.

The CDR3 coding sequence is TGTGCCAGCAGCCCAACGGGAGGGCCAGCCTACAATGAGCAGTTCTTC. Translation gives CASSPTGGPAYNEQFF. The J gene is TRBJ2-1, the V gene TRBV11-3, with 8 bases aligning to TRBD2. The germline CDR1 and CDR2 sequences are SGHNT and YENEEA. This CDR3 has 16 amino acids. The J segment lost 2 bases and the V segment lost 5 bases, leaving 8 bases of the junction unmatched.

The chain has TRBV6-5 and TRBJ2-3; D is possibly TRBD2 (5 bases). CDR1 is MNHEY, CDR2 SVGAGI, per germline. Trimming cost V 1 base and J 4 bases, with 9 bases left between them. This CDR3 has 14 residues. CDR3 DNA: TGTGCCAGCAGTTACTTCACAGCGGCAGATACGCAGTATTTT. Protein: CASSYFTAADTQYF.

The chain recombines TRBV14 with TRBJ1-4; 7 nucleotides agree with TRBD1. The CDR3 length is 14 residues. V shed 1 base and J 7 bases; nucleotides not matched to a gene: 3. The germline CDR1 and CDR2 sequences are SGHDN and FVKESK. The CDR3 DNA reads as TGTGCCAGCAGCCAAGGACAGGGTCTTGAAAAACTGTTTTTT. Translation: CASSQGQGLEKLFF.

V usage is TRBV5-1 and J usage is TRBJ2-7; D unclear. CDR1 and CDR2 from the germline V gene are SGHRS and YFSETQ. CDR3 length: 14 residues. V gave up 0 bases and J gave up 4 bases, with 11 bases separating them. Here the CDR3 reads CASSLGAQAYEQYF. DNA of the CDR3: TGCGCCAGCAGCTTGGGGGCCCAGGCGTACGAGCAGTACTTC.

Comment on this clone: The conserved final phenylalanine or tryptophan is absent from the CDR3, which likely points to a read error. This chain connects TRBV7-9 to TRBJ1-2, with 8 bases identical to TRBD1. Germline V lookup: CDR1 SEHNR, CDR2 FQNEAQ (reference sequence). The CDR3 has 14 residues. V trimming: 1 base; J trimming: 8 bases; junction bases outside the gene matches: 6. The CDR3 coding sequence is TGTGCCAGCAGCTTAGGTGACAGGGGAAAAGGCTACACCCTC. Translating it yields CASSLGDRGKGYTL.

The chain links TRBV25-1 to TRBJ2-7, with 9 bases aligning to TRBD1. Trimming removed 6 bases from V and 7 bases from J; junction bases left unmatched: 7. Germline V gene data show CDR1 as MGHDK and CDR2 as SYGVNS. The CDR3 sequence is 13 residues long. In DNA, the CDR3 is TGTGCCAGCAGAGGACAGGGGTTTGGGGAGCAGTACTTC. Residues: CASRGQGFGEQYF.

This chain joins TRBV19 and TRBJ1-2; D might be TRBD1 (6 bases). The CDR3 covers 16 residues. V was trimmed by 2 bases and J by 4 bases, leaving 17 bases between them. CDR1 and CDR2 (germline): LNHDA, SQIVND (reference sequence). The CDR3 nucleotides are TGTGCCAGTAGTATATCCGGGACACCAATTGGCTATGGCTACACCTTC. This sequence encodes CASSISGTPIGYGYTF.

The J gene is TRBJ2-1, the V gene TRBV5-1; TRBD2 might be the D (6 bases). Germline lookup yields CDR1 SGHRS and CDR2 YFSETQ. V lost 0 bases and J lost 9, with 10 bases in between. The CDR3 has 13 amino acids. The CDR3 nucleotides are TGCGCCAGCAGCTTGGCTAGCGAGATTGAGCAGTTCTTC. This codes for CASSLASEIEQFF.

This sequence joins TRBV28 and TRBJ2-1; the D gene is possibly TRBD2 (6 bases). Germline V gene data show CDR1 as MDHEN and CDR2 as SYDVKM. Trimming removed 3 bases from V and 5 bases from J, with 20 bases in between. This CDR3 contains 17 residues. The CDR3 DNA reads TGTGCCAGCAGTTTCTTTGGAGGGACTGGCGGAAACAATGAGCAGTTCTTC. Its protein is CASSFFGGTGGNNEQFF.

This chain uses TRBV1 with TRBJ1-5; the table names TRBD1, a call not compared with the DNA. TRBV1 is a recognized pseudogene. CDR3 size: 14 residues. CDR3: CTSRLRQAPQPQHF. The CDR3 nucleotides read TGCACCAGCAGATTGAGACAGGCGCCTCAGCCCCAGCATTTT.

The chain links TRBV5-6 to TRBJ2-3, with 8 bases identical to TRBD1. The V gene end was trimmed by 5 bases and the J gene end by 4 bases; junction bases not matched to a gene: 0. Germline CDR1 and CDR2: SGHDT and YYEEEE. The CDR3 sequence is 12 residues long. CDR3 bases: TGTGCCAGCAGACAGGGGGCAGATACGCAGTATTTT. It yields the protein CASRQGADTQYF.

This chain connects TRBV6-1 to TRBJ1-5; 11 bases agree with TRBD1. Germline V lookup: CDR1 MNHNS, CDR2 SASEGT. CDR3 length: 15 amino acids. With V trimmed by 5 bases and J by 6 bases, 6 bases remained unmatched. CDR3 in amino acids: CASSTGQGASQPQHF. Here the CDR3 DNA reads TGTGCCAGCAGTACCGGACAGGGGGCTAGTCAGCCCCAGCATTTT.

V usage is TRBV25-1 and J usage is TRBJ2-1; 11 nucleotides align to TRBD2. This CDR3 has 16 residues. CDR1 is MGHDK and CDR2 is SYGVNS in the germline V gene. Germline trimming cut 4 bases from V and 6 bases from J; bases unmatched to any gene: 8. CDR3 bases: TGTGCCAGCAGTGGACCGACTAGCGGGGCCGGCAATGAGCAGTTCTTC. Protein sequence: CASSGPTSGAGNEQFF.

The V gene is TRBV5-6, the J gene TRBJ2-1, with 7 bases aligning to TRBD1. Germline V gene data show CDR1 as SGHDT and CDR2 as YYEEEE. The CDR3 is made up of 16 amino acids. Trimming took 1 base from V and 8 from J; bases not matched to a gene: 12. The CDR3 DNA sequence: TGTGCCAGCAGCTTGCGTGGCAGGGGGATCTTCGATGAGCAGTTCTTC. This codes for CASSLRGRGIFDEQFF.

CDR3 sequence reads: CASSLAPSTGHEQYF. The CDR3 region has the DNA TGCGCCAGCAGCTTGGCACCGTCGACAGGCCACGAGCAGTACTTC. This chain uses TRBV5-1 with TRBJ2-7; the D gene is possibly TRBD1 (6 bases). The ends were cut back, 0 bases at V and 5 bases at J, with 15 bases in the middle. Germline V lookup: CDR1 SGHRS, CDR2 YFSETQ. The CDR3 runs 15 residues. Drawing the rest from reference TRBV5-1 and TRBJ2-7, the complete variable domain is KAGVTQTPRYLIKTRGQQVTLSCSPISGHRSVSWYQQTPGQGLQFLFEYFSETQRNKGNFPGRFSGRQFSNSRSEMNVSTLELGDSALYLCASSLAPSTGHEQYFGPGTRLTVT.

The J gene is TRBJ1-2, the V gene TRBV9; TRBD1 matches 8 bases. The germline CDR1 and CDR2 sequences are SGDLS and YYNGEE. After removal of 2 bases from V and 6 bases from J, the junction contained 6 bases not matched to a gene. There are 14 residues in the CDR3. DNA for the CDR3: TGTGCCAGCAGCGTTCGACAGGGGCAGGATGGCTACACCTTC. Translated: CASSVRQGQDGYTF.

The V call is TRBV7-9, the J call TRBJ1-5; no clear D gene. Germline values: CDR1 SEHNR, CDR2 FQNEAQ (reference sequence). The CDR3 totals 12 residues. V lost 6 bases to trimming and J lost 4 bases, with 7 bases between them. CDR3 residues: CASRLPNQPQHF. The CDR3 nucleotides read TGTGCCAGCAGATTACCGAATCAGCCCCAGCATTTT.

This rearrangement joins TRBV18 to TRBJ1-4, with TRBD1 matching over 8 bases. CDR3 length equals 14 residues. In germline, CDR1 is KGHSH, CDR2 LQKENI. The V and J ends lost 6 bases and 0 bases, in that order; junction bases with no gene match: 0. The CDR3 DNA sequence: TGTGCCAGCTCGGGACAGGCAACTAATGAAAAACTGTTTTTT. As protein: CASSGQATNEKLFF.

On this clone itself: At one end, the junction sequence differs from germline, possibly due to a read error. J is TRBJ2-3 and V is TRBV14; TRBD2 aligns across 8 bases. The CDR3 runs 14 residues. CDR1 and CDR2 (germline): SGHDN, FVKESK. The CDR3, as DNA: TGTGCCAGCAGCCAGAGCGGGAGAAGAGATAAGCAGTATTTT. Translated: CASSQSGRRDKQYF.